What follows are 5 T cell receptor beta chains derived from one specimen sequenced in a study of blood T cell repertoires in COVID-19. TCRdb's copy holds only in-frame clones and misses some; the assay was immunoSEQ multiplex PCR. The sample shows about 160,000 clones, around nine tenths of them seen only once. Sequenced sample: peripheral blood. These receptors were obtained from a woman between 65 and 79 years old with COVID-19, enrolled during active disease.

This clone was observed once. The CDR3 loop reads CASSQDGLNEAFF. In DNA, the CDR3 is TGTGCCAGCAGCCAAGACGGTCTGAATGAAGCTTTCTTT. This chain uses TRBV4-2 with TRBJ1-1; D uncertain. Trimming cost V 0 bases and J 7 bases, with 9 bases left between them. This CDR3 contains 13 residues. Germline V gene data show CDR1 as LGHNA and CDR2 as YNFKEQ.

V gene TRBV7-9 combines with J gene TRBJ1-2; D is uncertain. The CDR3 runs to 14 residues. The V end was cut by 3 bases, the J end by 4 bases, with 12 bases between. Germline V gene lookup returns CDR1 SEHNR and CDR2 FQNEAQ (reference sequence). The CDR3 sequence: CASSFHDGVYGYTF. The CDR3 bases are TGTGCCAGCAGCTTTCACGACGGAGTCTATGGCTACACCTTC.

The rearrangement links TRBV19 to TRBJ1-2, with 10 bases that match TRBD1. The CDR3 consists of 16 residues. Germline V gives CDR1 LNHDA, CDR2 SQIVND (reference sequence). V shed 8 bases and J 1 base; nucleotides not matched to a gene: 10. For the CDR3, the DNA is TGTGCCAGTGAGACGCGACAGGGGGCAATTAACTATGGCTACACCTTC. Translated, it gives CASETRQGAINYGYTF.

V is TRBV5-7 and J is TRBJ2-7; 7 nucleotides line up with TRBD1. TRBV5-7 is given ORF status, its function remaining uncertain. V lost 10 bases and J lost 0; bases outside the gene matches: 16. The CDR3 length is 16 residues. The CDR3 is CARPGQPKLRSYEQYF. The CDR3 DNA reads TGTGCCCGACCGGGACAGCCTAAACTTCGCTCCTACGAGCAGTACTTC.

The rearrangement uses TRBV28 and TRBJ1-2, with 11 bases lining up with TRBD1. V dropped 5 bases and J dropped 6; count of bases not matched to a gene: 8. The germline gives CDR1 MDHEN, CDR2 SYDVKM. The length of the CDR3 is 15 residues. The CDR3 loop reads CASSPLGQGVNGYTF. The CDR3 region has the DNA TGTGCCAGCAGTCCACTGGGACAGGGGGTGAATGGCTACACCTTC.